This T cell receptor beta chain was sequenced for a study of shared clonotypes between healthy human individuals. Study in general: Three men and a couple of women, aged 18 to 49, were donors. Study-wide results and caveats: Measured sharing among donors was expected to vary with sequencing depth.

A note on this clone: The antigen remains undetermined.

When replicate PCRs were run on sorted subsets, they used about 220 ng DNA, about 30,000 T cell genomes. This table comes from immunoSEQ multiplex PCR, and its TCRdb copy is limited to in-frame clones, with some not included. The sample contains some 1 million clones, 60% to 80% of which appear only once. Memory CD4+ cells were the fraction left after CD45RA+ naive selection. Sequenced sample: memory CD4+ T cells sorted from blood. Described subset: CD45RA-negative fraction. This clonotype was obtained from a man aged 18 to 35 in good health.

The CDR3 protein is CASSTSGTPLAGANVLTF. The CDR3, as DNA: TGTGCCAGTAGTACATCCGGGACACCTCTAGCTGGGGCCAACGTCCTGACTTTC. The chain carries TRBV19 and TRBJ2-6; D possibly corresponds to TRBD1 (6 bases). CDR3 size: 18 residues. V lost 4 bases to trimming and J lost 2 bases, with 18 bases between them. Germline lookup yields CDR1 LNHDA and CDR2 SQIVND (reference sequence). The entire variable domain, with the rest obtained from reference TRBV19 and TRBJ2-6, is as follows: DGGITQSPKYLFRKEGQNVTLSCEQNLNHDAMYWYRQDPGQGLRLIYYSQIVNDFQKGDIAEGYSVSREKKESFPLTVTSAQKNPTAFYLCASSTSGTPLAGANVLTFGAGSRLTVL.